A single sample is the source of the 32 T cell receptor beta chains below, sequenced in a study of cytomegalovirus exposure and HLA in healthy donors. Clones were read by immunoSEQ multiplex PCR, and TCRdb kept only the in-frame ones, dropping some. The sample contains some 120,000 clones, roughly 89% of which appear only once. Source material: PBMCs. These receptors were obtained from a woman aged 18-29 years in good health and CMV-seronegative.

CDR3 in amino acids: CASRQPDSSNQPQHF. The DNA of the CDR3 is TGTGCCAGCAGACAACCGGACAGTAGCAATCAGCCCCAGCATTTT. The V gene is TRBV28, the J gene TRBJ1-5; a weak D match, TRBD1 (6 bases). The CDR3 consists of 15 residues. V shed 6 bases and J shed 0 bases, with 12 bases lying between them. The V gene's germline CDR1 is MDHEN and CDR2 SYDVKM. Full variable domain (remainder filled in from reference TRBV28 and TRBJ1-5): DVKVTQSSRYLVKRTGEKVFLECVQDMDHENMFWYRQDPGLGLRLIYFSYDVKMKEKGDIPEGYSVSREKKERFSLILESASTNQTSMYLCASRQPDSSNQPQHFGDGTRLSIL.

The gene calls are TRBV6-5 and TRBJ1-5, with unresolved D. This CDR3 has 15 residues. V was pared by 4 bases and J by 1 base, with 11 bases between. The germline V gene has CDR1 MNHEY and CDR2 SVGAGI. In DNA form, the CDR3 reads TGTGCCAGCAGTTCGGACTGGGGAAGCAATCAGCCCCAGCATTTT. It translates to CASSSDWGSNQPQHF.

The CDR3: CASSTTSGSYEQYF. The CDR3 region has the DNA TGTGCCAGTAGTACGACTAGCGGGAGCTACGAGCAGTACTTC. V is TRBV19 and J is TRBJ2-7; the match to TRBD2 covers 12 bases. V lost 4 bases and J lost 3; bases outside the gene matches: 1. The germline V gene encodes CDR1 LNHDA and CDR2 SQIVND (reference sequence). The CDR3 loop spans 14 amino acids.

The chain employs TRBV6-5 and TRBJ1-3, with 7 positions matching TRBD1. The J segment lost 4 bases and the V segment lost 2 bases, leaving 5 bases of the junction unmatched. This CDR3 comprises 15 residues. Germline V gene lookup returns CDR1 MNHEY and CDR2 SVGAGI. For the CDR3, the DNA is TGTGCCAGCAGTTACGGGCAGGGGGAAGGAAACACCATATATTTT. Translating gives CASSYGQGEGNTIYF.

This chain links TRBV28 with TRBJ2-1; 15 bases match TRBD2. Germline loops: CDR1 MDHEN, CDR2 SYDVKM. The CDR3 length is 16 residues. The V gene end was trimmed by 6 bases and the J gene end by 3 bases; junction bases not matched to a gene: 3. The CDR3 protein is CASSRTSGRVYNEQFF. The CDR3 DNA follows: TGTGCCAGCAGCCGGACTAGCGGGAGGGTCTACAATGAGCAGTTCTTC.

The genes are TRBV4-2 and TRBJ2-5; TRBD2 agrees at 9 bases. CDR1 and CDR2 (germline): LGHNA, YNFKEQ. CDR3 length equals 18 residues. The ends lost 0 bases at V and 0 bases at J; junction bases unmatched: 8. The CDR3 bases are TGTGCCAGCAGCCAAGATCTCCTAGCGGGACCGTACCAAGAGACCCAGTACTTC. Translating it yields CASSQDLLAGPYQETQYF.

V and J are TRBV30 and TRBJ2-5; tentatively, D is TRBD2 (6 bases). This CDR3 is built from 15 residues. The germline gives CDR1 GTSNPN, CDR2 SVGIG (reference sequence). The germline V and J ends were trimmed by 1 base and 2 bases, with 14 bases remaining between them. The CDR3 is CAWSADSGNQETQYF. The CDR3 DNA reads as TGTGCCTGGAGTGCAGATAGCGGCAATCAAGAGACCCAGTACTTC.

This chain uses TRBV28 with TRBJ2-1; 10 bases agree with TRBD2. The CDR3 totals 15 residues. Germline trimming cut 2 bases from V and 3 bases from J; bases unmatched to any gene: 1. Germline CDR1 and CDR2: MDHEN and SYDVKM. The CDR3 DNA reads TGTGCCAGCAGTTTACTAGCGGGGGTCTACAATGAGCAGTTCTTC. Amino acid sequence: CASSLLAGVYNEQFF.

The chain uses TRBV28 and TRBJ2-7, with 7 nucleotides matching TRBD1. The CDR3 runs 15 residues. The trim removed 6 bases at V and 2 bases at J, leaving 10 bases unmatched. From germline, CDR1 is MDHEN and CDR2 SYDVKM. As DNA, the CDR3 is TGTGCCAGCAGCCCGACAGGGAAACGAGCCTACGAGCAGTACGTC. This sequence encodes CASSPTGKRAYEQYV.

The chain combines TRBV9 with TRBJ2-3, with TRBD2 identical over 12 bases. The germline gives CDR1 SGDLS, CDR2 YYNGEE. The CDR3 sequence is 14 residues long. Trimming removed 4 bases from V and 6 bases from J; junction bases left unmatched: 3. The CDR3 is CASSRLAGVDTQYF. CDR3 coding DNA: TGTGCCAGCAGCAGACTAGCGGGAGTGGATACGCAGTATTTT.

This chain joins TRBV10-1 and TRBJ2-1, with a tentative D call TRBD2 (6 bases). CDR3 length equals 15 residues. Germline lookup yields CDR1 WNHNN and CDR2 SYGVQD (reference sequence). V lost 3 bases to trimming and J lost 7 bases, with 16 bases between them. DNA of the CDR3: TGCGCCAGCAGTGACCCCGGGAGCCCCGTAAATGAGCAGTTCTTC. Translation: CASSDPGSPVNEQFF.

This clone was detected once. The chain uses TRBV7-9 and TRBJ2-2; the D gene is possibly TRBD2 (5 bases). The CDR3 spans 16 residues. The germline V gene has CDR1 SEHNR and CDR2 FQNEAQ (reference sequence). The V and J ends lost 10 bases and 4 bases respectively, with 22 bases between them. The CDR3 DNA sequence: TGTGCCATCGATCCCCGAGGAGGCCTGGGCACCGGGGAGCTGTTTTTT. Translating gives CAIDPRGGLGTGELFF.

The J gene is TRBJ2-1, the V gene TRBV19; 7 nucleotides line up with TRBD1. With 4 bases clipped from V and 1 base from J, the junction kept 7 bases outside the gene matches. This CDR3 spans 16 amino acids. Germline loops: CDR1 LNHDA, CDR2 SQIVND (reference sequence). CDR3 DNA sequence: TGTGCCAGTAGTACGTGGACAGGCGGGTCCTACAATGAGCAGTTCTTC. Translating gives CASSTWTGGSYNEQFF.

The chain is built from TRBV6-6 and TRBJ2-5; 8 bases fit TRBD1. The CDR3 loop spans 12 amino acids. The ends lost 7 bases at V and 5 bases at J; junction bases unmatched: 3. CDR1 is MNHNY and CDR2 is SVGAGI in the germline V gene (reference sequence). The CDR3 sequence is CASTPGGETQYF. The CDR3 DNA reads TGTGCCAGCACTCCAGGGGGCGAGACCCAGTACTTC.

This chain links TRBV30 with TRBJ2-3; unclear D gene. CDR3 size: 14 residues. Trimming removed 0 bases from V and 1 base from J, with 8 bases in between. Germline CDR1 reads GTSNPN; CDR2 reads SVGIG (reference sequence). CDR3 region: CAWSVLAGTDTQYF. CDR3 bases: TGTGCCTGGAGTGTACTGGCGGGCACAGATACGCAGTATTTT.

J is TRBJ1-1 and V is TRBV5-4, with TRBD1 matching over 7 bases. The length of the CDR3 is 14 residues. Germline assignment: CDR1 SGHNT and CDR2 YYREEE (reference sequence). The V and J ends lost 4 bases and 6 bases, in that order; junction bases with no gene match: 9. The CDR3 loop is CASSNQQGRPEAFF. The CDR3 bases are TGTGCCAGCAGCAACCAACAGGGGAGGCCTGAAGCTTTCTTT.

The genes are TRBV28 and TRBJ2-2; TRBD2 is a possible D gene (5 bases). Germline lookup yields CDR1 MDHEN and CDR2 SYDVKM. Deletions cut 6 bases from V and 1 base from J, with 9 bases between. This CDR3 is built from 14 residues. CDR3 bases: TGTGCCAGCAGCTCAAGCGGGAACACCGGGGAGCTGTTTTTT. Translating it yields CASSSSGNTGELFF.

The genes are TRBV6-6 and TRBJ1-1; D is possibly TRBD1 (5 bases). Germline CDR1 and CDR2: MNHNY and SVGAGI (reference sequence). Trimming stripped 2 bases from V and 1 base from J, with 8 bases between. The CDR3 totals 14 residues. The chain's CDR3 is CASSYTTGNTEAFF. CDR3 DNA sequence: TGTGCCAGCAGTTACACCACAGGGAACACTGAAGCTTTCTTT.

The chain employs TRBV19 and TRBJ2-7; TRBD1 matches 9 bases. The ends lost 6 bases at V and 7 bases at J; junction bases unmatched: 13. Germline-derived CDR1 and CDR2 are LNHDA and SQIVND (reference sequence). CDR3 size: 15 residues. In DNA form, the CDR3 reads TGTGCCAGTAGCCAATCCGGGACAGGGACTGGAGAGCAGTACGTC. Translated, it gives CASSQSGTGTGEQYV.

Only one count was recorded for this clone. V usage is TRBV7-2 and J usage is TRBJ2-1, with a tentative D call TRBD2 (6 bases). Per the germline V gene, CDR1 is SGHTA and CDR2 is FQGNSA. Trimming pared 3 bases from V and 6 bases from J, leaving 15 bases between. The CDR3 is 15 amino acids. DNA for the CDR3: TGTGCCAGCAGCTTGGATCCTAGCGTAGCCAATGAGCAGTTCTTC. Amino acids: CASSLDPSVANEQFF.

The chain is built from TRBV28 and TRBJ1-1; unclear D gene. From germline, CDR1 is MDHEN and CDR2 SYDVKM. The CDR3 runs to 14 residues. Trimming pared 1 base from V and 0 bases from J, leaving 6 bases between. The CDR3 nucleotides read TGTGCCAGCAGTTTATCTTGGCTGAACACTGAAGCTTTCTTT. Translation: CASSLSWLNTEAFF.

The chain links TRBV2 to TRBJ1-4, with a possible D match to TRBD1 (6 bases). The CDR3 has 14 residues. Trimming removed 6 bases at V and 6 bases at J, with 14 bases between. Germline V gives CDR1 SNHLY, CDR2 FYNNEI. The CDR3 sequence: CASRPNQGHEKLFF. As DNA, the CDR3 is TGTGCCAGCAGGCCGAACCAGGGGCATGAAAAACTGTTTTTT.

The chain couples TRBV14 to TRBJ2-3, with 8 bases fitting TRBD2. In germline, CDR1 is SGHDN, CDR2 FVKESK. The CDR3 is 16 residues long. V lost 0 bases to trimming and J lost 4 bases; unmatched junction nucleotides: 6. The CDR3 bases are TGTGCCAGCAGCCAAGAGCGGGGGACTAGGGCAGATACGCAGTATTTT. Its translation: CASSQERGTRADTQYF.

The chain combines TRBV10-2 with TRBJ1-1, with D maybe TRBD1 (6 bases). Germline lookup yields CDR1 WSHSY and CDR2 SAAADI. The CDR3 contains 15 residues. Trimming shortened V by 3 bases and J by 1 base, and 12 bases separated the two germline ends. Here the CDR3 reads CASSESGQTNTEAFF. CDR3 nucleotide sequence: TGCGCCAGCAGTGAATCAGGACAGACGAACACTGAAGCTTTCTTT.

This chain joins TRBV11-2 and TRBJ2-3, with 7 nucleotides matching TRBD2. The CDR3 totals 16 residues. The germline V gene has CDR1 SGHAT and CDR2 FQNNGV. V shed 5 bases and J 6 bases; nucleotides not matched to a gene: 14. The CDR3 bases are TGTGCCAGCAGCCCCGGGAGGACCGGGGCCGTTGATACGCAGTATTTT. Translation gives CASSPGRTGAVDTQYF.

The chain joins TRBV7-9 to TRBJ1-1, with D perhaps TRBD1 (6 bases). Between the trimmed V and J ends, which lost 10 bases and 4 bases, there was a span of 25 bases. The CDR3 consists of 16 residues. CDR1 and CDR2 from the germline V gene are SEHNR and FQNEAQ (reference sequence). CDR3 amino acids: CAILRAGVVSGTEAFF. CDR3 nucleotide sequence: TGTGCCATCCTAAGAGCAGGGGTTGTCTCCGGCACTGAAGCTTTCTTT.

The rearrangement joins TRBV27 to TRBJ2-5, with D possibly being TRBD2 (6 bases). CDR3 length: 13 residues. The V gene lost 10 bases and the J gene lost 0 bases, with 12 bases spanning the gap. The germline V gene encodes CDR1 MNHEY and CDR2 SMNVEV (reference sequence). CDR3 in amino acids: CATTGVNQETQYF. The CDR3 nucleotides are TGTGCCACTACGGGGGTCAACCAAGAGACCCAGTACTTC.

The genes are TRBV6-5 and TRBJ1-2; the match to TRBD1 covers 7 bases. Germline CDR1 is MNHEY and CDR2 is SVGAGI. V gave up 6 bases and J gave up 2 bases; unmatched junction bases: 3. This CDR3 has 13 amino acids. Here the CDR3 reads CASSPQGNYGYTF. Here the CDR3 DNA reads TGTGCCAGCAGCCCACAGGGGAACTATGGCTACACCTTC.

The V gene is TRBV6-1, the J gene TRBJ2-4; maybe TRBD2 (5 bases). CDR3 length: 15 amino acids. V was cut by 4 bases and J by 7 bases, with 17 bases left in between. Germline CDR1 reads MNHNS; CDR2 reads SASEGT. CDR3 coding DNA: TGTGCCAGCAGTGCGGGAACAAACAAAGGGAACATTCAGTACTTC. This sequence encodes CASSAGTNKGNIQYF.

As DNA, the CDR3 is TGTGCCAGCAGTGAAGCCCGGAGGAGCTCCTACGAGCAGTACTTC. Protein product: CASSEARRSSYEQYF. The rearrangement uses TRBV6-1 and TRBJ2-7, with a possible D match to TRBD2 (5 bases). CDR1 is MNHNS, CDR2 SASEGT, per germline. This CDR3 contains 15 residues. Between the trimmed V and J ends, which lost 0 bases and 0 bases, there was a span of 9 bases.

The rearrangement joins TRBV13 to TRBJ2-6; D unclear. From germline, CDR1 is PRHDT and CDR2 FYEKMQ (reference sequence). This CDR3 has 14 residues. Between the trimmed V and J ends, which lost 6 bases and 2 bases, there was a span of 8 bases. The CDR3 reads CASRRGAGANVLTF. In nucleotides, the CDR3 is TGTGCCAGCAGGAGAGGCGCTGGGGCCAACGTCCTGACTTTC.

The V and J genes are TRBV7-2 and TRBJ1-2; D gene uncertain. The CDR3 totals 15 residues. Per the germline V gene, CDR1 is SGHTA and CDR2 is FQGNSA. Trimming removed 1 base from V and 8 bases from J, with 17 bases in between. The CDR3 is CASSLDGGRAGGYTF. CDR3 DNA sequence: TGTGCCAGCAGCTTAGATGGAGGGCGGGCGGGAGGCTACACCTTC. The full variable domain, rest sourced from reference TRBV7-2 and TRBJ1-2, is GAGVSQSPSNKVTEKGKDVELRCDPISGHTALYWYRQSLGQGLEFLIYFQGNSAPDKSGLPSDRFSAERTGGSVSTLTIQRTQQEDSAVYLCASSLDGGRAGGYTFGSGTRLTVV.